This section outlines one TCR beta chain sequence together with its context. This entry belongs to a study of blood T cell repertoires in COVID-19. Study in general: COVID-19 samples collected from the United States, Italy and Spain covered acute and convalescent phases. PBMCs, B-cell-depleted T cells, or T cells were the source of the cDNA or gDNA that made up the material.

Under the authors' procedure: Amplification from reference gene primers served as the basis for estimated nucleated cell counts. Some clones are missing from TCRdb's copy, which holds only in-frame ones; the method was immunoSEQ multiplex PCR. V and J calls and clone size are given by that table; D and trimming were obtained from the DNA. The data show 120,000 to 150,000 clones, with 88% seen just once and roughly 2.1% held by the top ten. This TCR was recovered from a human donor in a cohort sampled during active COVID-19. Input material: peripheral blood.

The CDR3 is CASSLGTSGGVGYNEQFF. The CDR3 DNA sequence: TGTGCCAGCAGCTTAGGGACTAGCGGGGGGGTTGGTTACAATGAGCAGTTCTTC. The genes are TRBV7-2 and TRBJ2-1, with 15 positions matching TRBD2. The CDR3 has 18 amino acids. V trimming: 1 base; J trimming: 4 bases; junction bases outside the gene matches: 5. The germline V gene encodes CDR1 SGHTA and CDR2 FQGNSA. The whole variable domain, remainder taken from reference TRBV7-2 and TRBJ2-1, is GAGVSQSPSNKVTEKGKDVELRCDPISGHTALYWYRQSLGQGLEFLIYFQGNSAPDKSGLPSDRFSAERTGGSVSTLTIQRTQQEDSAVYLCASSLGTSGGVGYNEQFFGPGTRLTVL.